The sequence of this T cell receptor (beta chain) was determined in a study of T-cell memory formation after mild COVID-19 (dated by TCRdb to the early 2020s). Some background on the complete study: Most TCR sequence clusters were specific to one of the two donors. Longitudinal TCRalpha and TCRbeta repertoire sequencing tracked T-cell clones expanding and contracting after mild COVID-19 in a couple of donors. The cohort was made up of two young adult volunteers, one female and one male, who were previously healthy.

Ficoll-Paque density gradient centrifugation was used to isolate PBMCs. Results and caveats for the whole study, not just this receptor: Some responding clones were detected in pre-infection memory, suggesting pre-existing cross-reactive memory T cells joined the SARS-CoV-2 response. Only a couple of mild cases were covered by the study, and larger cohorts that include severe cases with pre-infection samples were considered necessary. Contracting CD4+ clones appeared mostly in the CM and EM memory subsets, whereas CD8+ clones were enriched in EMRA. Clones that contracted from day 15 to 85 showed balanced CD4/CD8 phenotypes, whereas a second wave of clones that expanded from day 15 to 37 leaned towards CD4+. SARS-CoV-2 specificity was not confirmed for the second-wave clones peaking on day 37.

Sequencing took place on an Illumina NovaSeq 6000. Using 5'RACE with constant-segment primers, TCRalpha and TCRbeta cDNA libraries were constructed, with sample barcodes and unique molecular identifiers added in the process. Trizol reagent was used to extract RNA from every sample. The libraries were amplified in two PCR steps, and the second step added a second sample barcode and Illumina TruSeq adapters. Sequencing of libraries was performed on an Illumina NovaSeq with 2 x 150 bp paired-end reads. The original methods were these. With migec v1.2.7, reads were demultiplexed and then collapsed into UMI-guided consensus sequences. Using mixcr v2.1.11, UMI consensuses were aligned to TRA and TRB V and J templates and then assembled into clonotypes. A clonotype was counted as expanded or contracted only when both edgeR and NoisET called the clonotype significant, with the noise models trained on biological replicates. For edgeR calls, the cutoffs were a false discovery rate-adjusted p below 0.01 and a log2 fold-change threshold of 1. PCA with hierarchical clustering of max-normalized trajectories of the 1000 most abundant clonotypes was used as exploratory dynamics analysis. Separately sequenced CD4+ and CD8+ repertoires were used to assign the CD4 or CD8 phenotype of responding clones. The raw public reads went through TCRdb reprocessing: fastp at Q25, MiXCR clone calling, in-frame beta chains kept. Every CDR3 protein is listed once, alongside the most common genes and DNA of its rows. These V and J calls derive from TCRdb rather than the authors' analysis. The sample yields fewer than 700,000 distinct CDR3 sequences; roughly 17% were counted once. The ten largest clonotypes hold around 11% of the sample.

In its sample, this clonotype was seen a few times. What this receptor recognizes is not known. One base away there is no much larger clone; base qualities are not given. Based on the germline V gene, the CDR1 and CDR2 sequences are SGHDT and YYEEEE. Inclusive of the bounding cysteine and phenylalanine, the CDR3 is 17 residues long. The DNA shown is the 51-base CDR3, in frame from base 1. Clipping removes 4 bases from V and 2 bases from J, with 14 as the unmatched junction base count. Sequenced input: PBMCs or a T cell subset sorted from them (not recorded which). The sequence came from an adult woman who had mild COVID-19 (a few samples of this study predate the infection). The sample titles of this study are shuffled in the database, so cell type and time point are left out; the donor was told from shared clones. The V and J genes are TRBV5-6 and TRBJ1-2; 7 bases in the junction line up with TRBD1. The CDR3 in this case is CASSRDRDLFKNYGYTF. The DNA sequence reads TGTGCCAGCAGCCGTGACAGGGATTTATTTAAGAACTATGGCTACACCTTC.